What follows are 12 T cell receptor beta chains derived from one specimen sequenced in a study of cytomegalovirus exposure and HLA in healthy donors. PCR used 60 Vbeta primers and 13 Jbeta primers. Libraries were prepared by immunoSEQ multiplex PCR; TCRdb keeps only in-frame clonotypes and omits some of them. The sample carries fewer than 150,000 clones, about 68% recorded once. The sequenced material came from PBMCs. Every receptor here comes from a human donor in good health.

The chain couples TRBV18 to TRBJ2-3; unclear D gene. The CDR3 has 13 residues. Germline V gene data show CDR1 as KGHSH and CDR2 as LQKENI. The germline V and J ends were trimmed by 6 bases and 8 bases, with 15 bases remaining between them. In nucleotides, the CDR3 is TGTGCCAGCTCTCCTTCGGTTTCGGGTACGCAGTATTTT. This encodes CASSPSVSGTQYF.

The chain carries TRBV6-5 and TRBJ2-7; 11 bases are shared with TRBD2. The CDR3 loop spans 15 amino acids. V was pared by 6 bases and J by 3 bases, with 7 bases of the junction left unmatched. Germline-derived CDR1 and CDR2 are MNHEY and SVGAGI. CDR3 bases: TGTGCCAGCAGACTCGGCACTAGCGGGAGCTACGAGCAGTACTTC. Residues: CASRLGTSGSYEQYF.

This chain joins TRBV7-2 and TRBJ2-2; D possibly corresponds to TRBD2 (6 bases). CDR1 and CDR2 from the germline V gene are SGHTA and FQGNSA. The CDR3 has 15 residues. V was pared by 4 bases and J by 1 base, with 10 bases between. CDR3 sequence reads: CASSSDYRNTGELFF. Written as DNA, the CDR3 is TGTGCCAGCAGCTCGGACTACCGGAACACCGGGGAGCTGTTTTTT.

The sample holds one count of this clone. The rearrangement uses TRBV18 and TRBJ1-5; 9 bases align to TRBD1. The V gene's germline CDR1 is KGHSH and CDR2 LQKENI. This CDR3 has 15 residues. Trimming at V came to 3 bases and at J to 7 bases, leaving 7 bases not matched to a gene. CDR3 DNA sequence: TGTGCCAGCTCACCGGGACAGGGCTTCGGACAGCCCCAGCATTTT. This encodes CASSPGQGFGQPQHF.

The rearrangement uses TRBV15 and TRBJ2-3; 9 nucleotides line up with TRBD2. V lost 5 bases and J lost 2; bases outside the gene matches: 8. The CDR3 length is 16 residues. Germline V gene sequence: CDR1 LNHNV, CDR2 YYDKDF (reference sequence). The CDR3 bases are TGTGCCACCAGCGCGCGGCTAGCGGGAAACACAGATACGCAGTATTTT. Encoded protein: CATSARLAGNTDTQYF.

This chain uses TRBV23-1 with TRBJ2-1; a possible D gene is TRBD1 (7 bases). TRBV23-1 is reported as an ORF; its role is uncertain. Trimming pared 0 bases from V and 8 bases from J, leaving 20 bases between. The CDR3 is 17 residues long. The CDR3 DNA is TGCGCCAGCAGTCAATCTGGAGGGGGCCAGGAATCGGATGAGCAGTTCTTC. Residues: CASSQSGGGQESDEQFF.

The chain combines TRBV19 with TRBJ1-4; weak D call: TRBD1 (5 bases). Per the germline V gene, CDR1 is LNHDA and CDR2 is SQIVND (reference sequence). The CDR3 extends over 13 amino acids. V gave up 5 bases and J gave up 7 bases, with 11 bases separating them. The CDR3 sequence is CASSQGGIEKLFF. CDR3 bases: TGTGCCAGTAGTCAGGGCGGGATTGAAAAACTGTTTTTT.

V and J are TRBV15 and TRBJ1-5; D is possibly TRBD1 (5 bases). Germline V gene lookup returns CDR1 LNHNV and CDR2 YYDKDF (reference sequence). Trimming took 0 bases from V and 9 from J, leaving 12 bases between them. CDR3 length: 14 amino acids. The CDR3 DNA sequence: TGTGCCACCAGCAGAGATTTGGGGCTCGGGCCCCAGCATTTT. Translated: CATSRDLGLGPQHF.

This chain joins TRBV7-2 and TRBJ1-4; no definite D call. Trimming took 5 bases from V and 0 from J, leaving 10 bases between them. Germline V gene data show CDR1 as SGHTA and CDR2 as FQGNSA. CDR3 length equals 15 residues. CDR3 nucleotides: TGTGCCAGCAGCCCTCGGGGTCCAACTAATGAAAAACTGTTTTTT. This sequence encodes CASSPRGPTNEKLFF.

The V and J genes are TRBV7-2 and TRBJ2-5, with 9 bases matching TRBD2. The J call may be wrong; the DNA end is better matched by TRBJ2-7. The germline gives CDR1 SGHTA, CDR2 FQGNSA. CDR3 length: 16 amino acids. Here the CDR3 reads CASSSPAGGGSYEQYF. The CDR3 DNA follows: TGTGCCAGCAGCTCTCCCGCGGGGGGGGGATCCTACGAGCAGTACTTC.

This clone was seen just once. V and J are TRBV28 and TRBJ2-1; 10 bases are a match to TRBD1. Trimming removed 5 bases from V and 5 bases from J; junction bases left unmatched: 12. Germline CDR1 MDHEN, CDR2 SYDVKM. The CDR3 runs to 17 residues. This CDR3 is CASSRTLPGTGDNEQFF. The CDR3 bases are TGTGCCAGCAGTCGTACGCTCCCCGGGACAGGGGACAATGAGCAGTTCTTC.

J is TRBJ1-2 and V is TRBV7-9; no definite D call. The CDR3 extends over 15 amino acids. Germline CDR1 SEHNR, CDR2 FQNEAQ (reference sequence). V was clipped by 1 base and J by 4 bases, with 13 bases between them. The CDR3 sequence: CASSLGDIDGYGYTF. The CDR3 nucleotides read TGTGCCAGCAGCTTAGGAGACATCGACGGCTATGGCTACACCTTC.